These 21 T cell receptor beta chains share one sample of origin, sequenced in a study of Ad26.COV2.S vaccination and SARS-CoV-2 variants. Treatment given: around 19 received Ad26.COV2.S at low or high dose, single or two shots; about 5 received placebo; per-sample allocation not given. The investigators took samples on day 63 after the first vaccine or placebo injection. Sequenced by immunoSEQ multiplex PCR; TCRdb stores in-frame clones only, minus some. Of roughly 400,000 clones listed, about 89% are singletons. This sample comprised peripheral blood, obtained in a trial of Ad26.COV2.S vaccine versus placebo. These receptors were taken from a person aged 18-60 years who received the Ad26.COV2.S COVID-19 vaccine or a placebo.

The chain carries TRBV9 and TRBJ2-3; D is uncertain. V shed 2 bases and J shed 3 bases, with 16 bases lying between them. CDR1 and CDR2 (germline): SGDLS, YYNGEE. The CDR3 runs to 16 residues. The DNA for the CDR3 is TGTGCCAGCAGCGTTTGGCCAGACCTAGGGACAGATACGCAGTATTTT. Protein sequence: CASSVWPDLGTDTQYF.

This clone was found a few times. The rearrangement uses TRBV10-3 and TRBJ2-7, with D possibly matching TRBD1 (5 bases). The CDR3 extends over 14 amino acids. The ends were cut back, 6 bases at V and 6 bases at J, with 18 bases in the middle. Looked up from germline, CDR1 is ENHRY and CDR2 is SYGVKD. CDR3 sequence: CAISGGNFRGEQYF. CDR3 nucleotides: TGTGCCATCAGCGGTGGGAACTTTAGGGGCGAGCAGTACTTC.

This chain uses TRBV7-2 with TRBJ1-4; 7 bases are a match to TRBD1. The CDR3 is made up of 15 amino acids. Per germline, CDR1 SGHTA and CDR2 FQGNSA. Trimming cost V 0 bases and J 6 bases; bases outside gene matches: 4. This CDR3 is CASSLAFTGDEKLFF. The CDR3 DNA follows: TGTGCCAGCAGCTTAGCCTTCACAGGGGATGAAAAACTGTTTTTT.

The chain links TRBV4-2 to TRBJ1-4; 7 bases map to TRBD1. This CDR3 has 16 amino acids. V lost 0 bases, J lost 4 bases, and 5 bases stayed unmatched. CDR1 and CDR2 (germline): LGHNA, YNFKEQ. CDR3 loop: CASSQEGTAFNEKLFF. The CDR3 DNA sequence: TGTGCCAGCAGCCAAGAGGGGACAGCGTTTAATGAAAAACTGTTTTTT.

The chain carries TRBV29-1 and TRBJ2-7; a weak D match, TRBD1 (5 bases). Germline CDR1 and CDR2: SQVTM and ANQGSEA. The V end was cut by 4 bases, the J end by 2 bases, with 15 bases between. The CDR3 is 14 residues long. CDR3 sequence reads: CSVVTSTGTYEQYF. The CDR3 nucleotides are TGCAGCGTTGTAACATCTACAGGAACCTACGAGCAGTACTTC.

The V and J genes are TRBV28 and TRBJ1-1; D remains ambiguous. Trimming left V 2 bases short and J 5 bases short, with 9 bases between. This CDR3 region has 13 residues. CDR1 MDHEN and CDR2 SYDVKM come from the germline V gene. The DNA for the CDR3 is TGTGCCAGCAGTTTAACGGTACAGACTGAAGCTTTCTTT. Encoded protein: CASSLTVQTEAFF.

The V and J genes are TRBV9 and TRBJ2-1; 8 bases align to TRBD2. The germline CDR1 and CDR2 sequences are SGDLS and YYNGEE. After removal of 0 bases from V and 8 bases from J, the junction contained 7 bases not matched to a gene. This CDR3 spans 15 amino acids. The CDR3 bases are TGTGCCAGCAGCGTAGAGGGCGGGAGGAGCTATGAGCAGTTCTTC. Translating gives CASSVEGGRSYEQFF.

Only a few counts were recorded for this clone. The chain recombines TRBV27 with TRBJ2-3; D ambiguous. Germline V gives CDR1 MNHEY, CDR2 SMNVEV (reference sequence). The CDR3 has 13 residues. V lost 6 bases and J lost 0, with 7 bases in between. The CDR3 protein is CASRESSTDTQYF. The CDR3 region has the DNA TGTGCCAGCAGGGAGTCTAGCACAGATACGCAGTATTTT.

This clone appeared once. CDR3 bases: TGCGCCAGCAGCCTCATTTCAAGTGACGGTGGGGATGAGCAGTTCTTC. Translating gives CASSLISSDGGDEQFF. The chain links TRBV4-1 to TRBJ2-1; D gene uncertain. Germline loops: CDR1 MGHRA, CDR2 YSYEKL. Trimming left V 4 bases short and J 8 bases short, with 21 bases between. The CDR3 spans 16 residues.

This rearrangement joins TRBV5-6 to TRBJ2-5, with D perhaps TRBD1 (6 bases). V dropped 2 bases and J dropped 4 bases, with 12 bases sitting between them. Looked up from germline, CDR1 is SGHDT and CDR2 is YYEEEE. The length of the CDR3 is 14 residues. The CDR3: CASSFSDSTETQYF. The CDR3 DNA follows: TGTGCCAGCAGCTTTTCGGACAGTACAGAGACCCAGTACTTC.

This clone was detected only once. The V gene is TRBV7-2, the J gene TRBJ1-5; the match to TRBD1 covers 7 bases. The CDR3 has 15 residues. Unmatched junction bases numbered 5, after V lost 1 base and J lost 5 bases. Germline values: CDR1 SGHTA, CDR2 FQGNSA. CDR3 in amino acids: CASSLGQGYYQPQHF. The CDR3 DNA reads TGTGCCAGCAGCTTAGGACAGGGATATTATCAGCCCCAGCATTTT.

The rearrangement uses TRBV5-4 and TRBJ2-4, with D unresolved. Trimming removed 0 bases at V and 0 bases at J, with 7 bases between. The CDR3 contains 15 residues. From germline, CDR1 is SGHNT and CDR2 YYREEE (reference sequence). Here the CDR3 reads CASSLEAGAKNIQYF. CDR3 bases: TGTGCCAGCAGCTTGGAAGCAGGAGCCAAAAACATTCAGTACTTC.

V gene TRBV28 combines with J gene TRBJ1-2, with 9 bases matching TRBD1. The CDR3 runs 15 residues. The germline V gene encodes CDR1 MDHEN and CDR2 SYDVKM. The V gene end was trimmed by 5 bases and the J gene end by 4 bases; junction bases not matched to a gene: 8. The CDR3 spells CASSHRDRVAYGYTF. CDR3 nucleotides: TGTGCCAGCAGTCACCGGGACAGGGTGGCCTATGGCTACACCTTC.

The V and J genes are TRBV12-3 or TRBV12-4 and TRBJ1-3; D is ambiguous. The CDR3 consists of 12 residues. The ends were cut back, 6 bases at V and 4 bases at J, with 7 bases in the middle. The CDR3 sequence is CASRQPGNTIYF. As DNA, the CDR3 is TGTGCCAGCAGACAACCCGGAAACACCATATATTTT.

This chain connects TRBV27 to TRBJ2-1; D ambiguous. Trimming took off 2 bases at V and 5 bases at J, with 7 bases between the two ends. The CDR3 totals 13 residues. Germline loops: CDR1 MNHEY, CDR2 SMNVEV (reference sequence). CDR3 protein: CASSLGNDNEQFF. The DNA of the CDR3 is TGTGCCAGCAGTTTAGGTAACGACAATGAGCAGTTCTTC.

The chain carries TRBV4-3 and TRBJ2-6; 8 bases are a match to TRBD2. CDR1 LGHNA and CDR2 YSLEER come from the germline V gene. With 0 bases clipped from V and 4 bases from J, the junction kept 5 bases outside the gene matches. This CDR3 spans 17 amino acids. CDR3 region: CASSQDRGGSGANVLTF. The CDR3 nucleotides read TGCGCCAGCAGCCAAGATCGGGGGGGATCAGGGGCCAACGTCCTGACTTTC.

The J gene is TRBJ1-2, the V gene TRBV12-5; D may be TRBD1 (5 bases). The germline gives CDR1 LGHNT, CDR2 FRNRAP. The CDR3 loop spans 13 amino acids. V was clipped by 6 bases and J by 10 bases, with 18 bases between them. Here the CDR3 DNA reads TGTGCTAGTGGCGTGGACACCGAGTGGACCTACACCTTC. It codes for CASGVDTEWTYTF.

Here the CDR3 DNA reads TGTGCCAGCAGTTTACTCGCACAGGGAAGCTCGCAGCCCCAGCATTTT. It translates to CASSLLAQGSSQPQHF. The V and J genes are TRBV27 and TRBJ1-5; D might be TRBD1 (6 bases). The germline V gene encodes CDR1 MNHEY and CDR2 SMNVEV (reference sequence). The germline V and J ends were trimmed by 2 bases and 7 bases, with 18 bases remaining between them. CDR3 length: 16 residues.

Here the CDR3 reads CASSESGGGYGYTF. For the CDR3, the DNA is TGCGCCAGCAGTGAGTCAGGGGGTGGATATGGCTACACCTTC. The genes are TRBV10-2 and TRBJ1-2, with a weak D call TRBD1 (6 bases). Trimming stripped 0 bases from V and 5 bases from J, with 10 bases between. Germline CDR1 and CDR2: WSHSY and SAAADI. This CDR3 region has 14 residues.

The chain couples TRBV7-9 to TRBJ2-1, with D perhaps matching TRBD2 (5 bases). CDR3 length equals 15 residues. Germline CDR1 and CDR2: SEHNR and FQNEAQ (reference sequence). V was pared by 6 bases and J by 3 bases, with 15 bases between. CDR3 DNA: TGTGCCAGCAGTGACACGCGGGCGTTCTACAATGAGCAGTTCTTC. It yields the protein CASSDTRAFYNEQFF. The whole variable domain, filled in from reference TRBV7-9 and TRBJ2-1, reads DTGVSQNPRHKITKRGQNVTFRCDPISEHNRLYWYRQTLGQGPEFLTYFQNEAQLEKSRLLSDRFSAERPKGSFSTLEIQRTEQGDSAMYLCASSDTRAFYNEQFFGPGTRLTVL.

This chain connects TRBV2 to TRBJ2-5; 7 bases are shared with TRBD1. V was clipped by 6 bases and J by 3 bases; unmatched bases: 7. This CDR3 is 14 amino acids long. The germline V gene encodes CDR1 SNHLY and CDR2 FYNNEI. CDR3 DNA sequence: TGTGCCAGCAGCGGGCAGGGGGTGGAAGAGACCCAGTACTTC. Residues: CASSGQGVEETQYF.